This T cell receptor (beta chain) was recorded in a study of blood T cells in healthy people across ages. Regarding the study as a whole: More naive CD4+ cells and higher diversity marked long-lived donors relative to aged donors.

Together with a sample-barcoded 5' primer, a J-beta primer mix was included in a second PCR lasting about 7 to 11 cycles. TCRdb reprocessed the 5' RACE reads with MiXCR, giving one entry per CDR3 protein. This sample has 1.5 million to 2 million distinct CDR3 sequences, with roughly 30% found just once. On this clonotype: No antigen is known for it.

The germline V gene encodes CDR1 SGHDN and CDR2 FVKESK. The CDR3 is made up of 17 amino acids. Trimming shortened V by 0 bases and J by 0 bases, and 14 bases separated the two germline ends. This rearrangement joins TRBV14 to TRBJ2-5, with D perhaps assigned TRBD1 or TRBD2 (5 bases each). The source of this sequence is a woman in her 30s in good health. Sequenced input: blood. The CDR3 bases are TGTGCCAGCAGCCAAGATCGTCCAGGGACCTACCAAGAGACCCAGTACTTC. It translates to CASSQDRPGTYQETQYF.